This T cell receptor (beta chain) was sequenced for a study of T cell repertoires in cytomegalovirus infection. Turning to this clonotype: As yet, its antigen is unknown.

The germline V gene encodes CDR1 MNHNS and CDR2 SASEGT. The CDR3 totals 15 residues. Between the trimmed V and J ends, which lost 1 base and 7 bases, there was a span of 16 bases. From the reads, TCRdb called clonotypes with MiXCR, one entry per CDR3 protein. Among fewer than 1,000,000 distinct CDR3 sequences listed, about a third were seen once. The source material was cultured CD8+ T cells from PBMCs, sampled from culture after CMV antigen stimulation. The clonotype comes from a human donor in good health (CMV status not recorded). Some clones in this sample may be carry-over from other donors' samples. The chain joins TRBV6-1 to TRBJ1-1; D possibly corresponds to TRBD1 (5 bases). The CDR3 region has the DNA TGTGCCAGCAGTGAAGTCCCTGGGGGAAAGGGTGAAGCTTTCTTT. This gives the protein CASSEVPGGKGEAFF.